The sequence of this TCR beta chain was determined in a study of blood T cell repertoires in COVID-19. The assay was immunoSEQ multiplex PCR, and TCRdb's table has in-frame clones only and misses some. This table has 300,000 or so clones, just under 90% appearing once. Looked up from germline, CDR1 is LNHDA and CDR2 is SQIVND (reference sequence). The CDR3 totals 12 residues. V lost 7 bases, J lost 11 bases, and 17 bases lay in between. The V gene is TRBV19, the J gene TRBJ1-1, with D tentatively TRBD1 (5 bases). The TCR sequence derives from a woman in her 40s with acute or convalescent COVID-19. Sequences were obtained from peripheral blood. CDR3 nucleotides: TGTGCCAGTACCTTATCAGGGCGGGAGGCTTTCTTT. Its protein is CASTLSGREAFF.